The text below deals with one T cell receptor (beta chain). Its antigen is as yet unknown. With 60 Vbeta and 13 Jbeta primers, the PCR was carried out. Measured with immunoSEQ multiplex PCR; TCRdb has only the in-frame clones, and not every one. The sample consists of around 91,000 clones, approximately 84% of them appearing once. Trimming shortened V by 4 bases and J by 4 bases, and 18 bases separated the two germline ends. Germline V gene data show CDR1 as SGHNT and CDR2 as YYREEE (reference sequence). This CDR3 is 16 amino acids long. This record belongs to a study of cytomegalovirus exposure and HLA in healthy donors. About the study: From donors who were HLA-typed, an early data release held approximately 91 million unique TCRs.

Study conclusions and caveats: The productive fraction for most TCR beta V segments was about 90% or about 30% in an earlier analysis. DRB1 had the most TCR associations and HLA-C the fewest, a later analysis found, with rates varying by HLA locus. Researchers reported in a later analysis that common viral pathogens appeared linked to several top clusters.

The rearrangement joins TRBV5-4 to TRBJ2-4, with a possible D match to TRBD2 (5 bases). The clonotype comes from a man in his late teens or twenties in good health and CMV-seronegative. Sequences were obtained from PBMCs. The CDR3 nucleotides read TGTGCCAGCAGCCGCCCCGGAGCAGCGGCGAAAAACATTCAGTACTTC. This encodes CASSRPGAAAKNIQYF.